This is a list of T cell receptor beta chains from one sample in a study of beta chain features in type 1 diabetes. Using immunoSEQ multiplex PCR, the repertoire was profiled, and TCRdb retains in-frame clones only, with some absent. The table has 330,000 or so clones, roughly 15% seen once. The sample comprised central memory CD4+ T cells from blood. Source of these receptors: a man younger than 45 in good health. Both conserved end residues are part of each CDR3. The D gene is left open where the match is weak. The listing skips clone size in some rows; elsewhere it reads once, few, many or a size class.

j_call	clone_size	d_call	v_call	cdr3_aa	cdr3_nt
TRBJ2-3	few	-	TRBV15	CATSRDRLFTDTQYF	TGTGCCACCAGCAGAGATCGGCTGTTCACAGATACGCAGTATTTT
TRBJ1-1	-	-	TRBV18	CASSSRGANTEAFF	TGTGCCAGCTCATCGAGGGGGGCGAACACTGAAGCTTTCTTT
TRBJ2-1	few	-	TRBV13	CASSLDSINEQFF	TGTGCCAGCAGCTTGGACAGTATCAATGAGCAGTTCTTC
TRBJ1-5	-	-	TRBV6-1	CASSERANRWDQPQHF	TGTGCCAGCAGTGAACGAGCGAATAGATGGGATCAGCCCCAGCATTTT
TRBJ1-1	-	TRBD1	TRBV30	CAWSSKQGFDTEAFF	TGTGCCTGGAGCTCAAAACAGGGGTTTGACACTGAAGCTTTCTTT
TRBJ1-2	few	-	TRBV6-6	CASSKTGNWGYTF	TGTGCCAGCAGTAAAACGGGAAATTGGGGCTACACCTTC
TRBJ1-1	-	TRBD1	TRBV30	CAWRPPSGTGRTEAFF	TGTGCCTGGAGACCCCCCTCCGGGACAGGCCGAACTGAAGCTTTCTTT
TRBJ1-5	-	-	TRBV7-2	CASSQGRSGQPQHF	TGTGCCAGCAGCCAGGGAAGATCGGGTCAGCCCCAGCATTTT
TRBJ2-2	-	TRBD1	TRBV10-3	CASRATGGTGELFF	TGTGCCAGCAGGGCGACAGGGGGCACCGGGGAGCTGTTTTTT
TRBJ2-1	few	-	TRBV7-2	CASSLGGGVRIYEQFF	TGTGCCAGCAGCTTAGGGGGTGGGGTGAGGATCTATGAGCAGTTCTTC
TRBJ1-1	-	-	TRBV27	CASSLLGNTEAFF	TGTGCCAGCAGTTTACTTGGGAACACTGAAGCTTTCTTT
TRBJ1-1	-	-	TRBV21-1	CASSKRSRGTEAFF	TGTGCCAGCAGCAAAAGGTCGAGAGGGACTGAAGCTTTCTTT
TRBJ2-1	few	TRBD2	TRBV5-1	CASSLANLAGGYNEQFF	TGCGCCAGCAGCTTGGCCAATCTAGCGGGAGGGTACAATGAGCAGTTCTTC
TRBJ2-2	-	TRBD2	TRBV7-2	CASSKGLAGVGELFF	TGTGCCAGCAGTAAGGGACTAGCGGGAGTCGGGGAGCTGTTTTTT
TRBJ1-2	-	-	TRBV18	CASSPPGDGLGYTF	TGTGCCAGCTCACCACCCGGGGACGGGCTCGGCTACACCTTC
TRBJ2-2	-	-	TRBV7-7	CASSSTDAGELFF	TGTGCCAGCAGCTCCACCGATGCCGGGGAGCTGTTTTTT
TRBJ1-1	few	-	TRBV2	CASSEGQMNTEAFF	TGTGCCAGCAGTGAAGGACAGATGAACACTGAAGCTTTCTTT
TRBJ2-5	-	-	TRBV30	CAWSSRETQYF	TGTGCCTGGAGTAGCAGGGAGACCCAGTACTTC
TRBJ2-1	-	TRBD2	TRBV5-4	CASSLDGGNNEQFF	TGTGCCAGCAGCTTGGACGGGGGGAACAATGAGCAGTTCTTC
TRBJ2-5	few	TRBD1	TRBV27	CASSGRTGGSGTQYF	TGTGCCAGCAGTGGACGGACAGGGGGTTCGGGGACCCAGTACTTC